This T cell receptor (beta chain) was captured by sequencing in a study of blood T cell repertoires in COVID-19. About the study: The United States, Italy and Spain supplied acute and convalescent COVID-19 samples. The cDNA or gDNA used as material had been derived from T cells, B-cell-depleted T cells, or PBMCs.

The V segment lost 8 bases and the J segment 6 bases; nucleotides outside the gene matches: 19. Germline loops: CDR1 SEHNR, CDR2 FQNEAQ (reference sequence). The CDR3 is made up of 16 amino acids. Per the authors' pipeline: Amplifying reference gene primers gave estimates of nucleated cell counts. Repertoires were generated with immunoSEQ multiplex PCR, while TCRdb's copy carries only in-frame clones and drops some. V and J calls and clone size come straight from that table; D and trimming were deduced from the DNA. The repertoire holds a few hundred thousand clones, with approximately 88% as singletons. Seattle-derived patients entered the study during active infection and were followed longitudinally.

The sequenced sample consisted of peripheral blood. The sequence derives from a woman aged 30 to 39 with COVID-19, enrolled during active disease. The chain is built from TRBV7-9 and TRBJ2-7, with TRBD2 identical over 7 bases. The CDR3 here is CASSLVSGGRECEQYV. The CDR3 nucleotides are TGTGCCAGCTCCCTCGTTTCAGGCGGGAGAGAATGCGAGCAGTACGTC.